This T cell receptor (beta chain) was captured in a study of blood T cell repertoires in COVID-19. Study background: Nucleic acid was either cDNA or gDNA, and it came from T cells, B-cell-depleted T cells, or PBMCs.

Sequenced by immunoSEQ multiplex PCR; TCRdb stores in-frame clones only, minus some. Of approximately 150,000 clones in the sample, roughly 83% are singletons; the top ten hold roughly 4.9%. This clone was seen a single time. Trimming took 10 bases from V and 6 from J, leaving 18 bases between them. The CDR3 covers 13 residues. The germline V gene has CDR1 LNHDA and CDR2 SQIVND (reference sequence). Participants were aged roughly 18 to 90 years, lived in 20 to 25 US areas, and enrolled virtually. V and J are TRBV19 and TRBJ1-1; the D is unclear. The origin of this receptor is a man between 70 and 80 years old who had been exposed to COVID-19. The sample consisted of PBMCs or T cells enriched from blood (not recorded which). The CDR3 DNA reads as TGTGCCACCCAGCCCCCGGGAATCTCTGAAGCTTTCTTT. This codes for CATQPPGISEAFF. Drawing the rest from reference TRBV19 and TRBJ1-1, the complete variable domain is DGGITQSPKYLFRKEGQNVTLSCEQNLNHDAMYWYRQDPGQGLRLIYYSQIVNDFQKGDIAEGYSVSREKKESFPLTVTSAQKNPTAFYLCATQPPGISEAFFGQGTRLTVV.